Listed here are 5 T cell receptor beta chains from one sample, sequenced in a study of T cells after yellow fever vaccination. TCRdb processed the 5' RACE reads anew with MiXCR; each CDR3 protein has one entry. The data contain 200,000 to 300,000 distinct CDR3 sequences, 10% to 15% of them seen just once; the ten biggest clones take up 0.4% to 0.65%. Material: CD4+ T cells sorted from PBMCs, obtained 45 days after the yellow fever booster vaccination. The source is a man younger than 40 who received the YFV17D yellow fever vaccine.

This clonotype was seen more than once but under ten times. The J gene is TRBJ2-7, the V gene TRBV7-6, with 9 bases lining up with TRBD1. The CDR3 extends over 14 amino acids. Germline CDR1 reads SGHVS; CDR2 reads FNYEAQ. Trimming cost V 2 bases and J 6 bases; bases outside gene matches: 5. CDR3 in amino acids: CASSLNRGRSEQYF. DNA of the CDR3: TGTGCCAGCAGCTTAAACAGGGGGCGATCCGAGCAGTACTTC.

This clonotype was picked up a small number of times. The chain uses TRBV3-1 and TRBJ1-2; 9 nucleotides line up with TRBD1. The CDR3 length is 13 residues. V shed 3 bases and J 6 bases; nucleotides not matched to a gene: 2. Germline V gene lookup returns CDR1 LGHDT and CDR2 YNNKEL (reference sequence). In nucleotides, the CDR3 is TGTGCCAGCAGCCATAGGACAGGGGATGGCTACACCTTC. Translating it yields CASSHRTGDGYTF.

This clonotype was detected many times. V usage is TRBV27 and J usage is TRBJ1-5, with 8 nucleotides matching TRBD1. The J segment lost 7 bases and the V segment lost 0 bases, leaving 5 bases of the junction unmatched. The CDR3 spans 15 residues. The germline V gene has CDR1 MNHEY and CDR2 SMNVEV (reference sequence). CDR3 DNA sequence: TGTGCCAGCAGTTTATCGACAGGGGTACTCCAGCCCCAGCATTTT. Its translation: CASSLSTGVLQPQHF.

Comments on this clonotype: The junction does not match germline at one end; this may be a read error. This rearrangement joins TRBV3-1 to TRBJ2-6; 8 positions match TRBD2. This CDR3 spans 18 amino acids. Germline assignment: CDR1 LGHDT and CDR2 YNNKEL (reference sequence). The chain's CDR3 is CATSQASSGATGANVLTF. In DNA, the CDR3 is TGTGCCACCAGCCAAGCGAGTAGCGGGGCAACTGGGGCCAACGTCCTGACTTTC.

The chain carries TRBV5-6 and TRBJ2-7; D gene unclear. Germline CDR1 SGHDT, CDR2 YYEEEE. V lost 0 bases and J lost 2, with 12 bases in between. The CDR3 is 15 amino acids. The CDR3 DNA follows: TGTGCCAGCAGCTTGGTGCGCGGCGGAACCTACGAGCAGTACTTC. Protein: CASSLVRGGTYEQYF.